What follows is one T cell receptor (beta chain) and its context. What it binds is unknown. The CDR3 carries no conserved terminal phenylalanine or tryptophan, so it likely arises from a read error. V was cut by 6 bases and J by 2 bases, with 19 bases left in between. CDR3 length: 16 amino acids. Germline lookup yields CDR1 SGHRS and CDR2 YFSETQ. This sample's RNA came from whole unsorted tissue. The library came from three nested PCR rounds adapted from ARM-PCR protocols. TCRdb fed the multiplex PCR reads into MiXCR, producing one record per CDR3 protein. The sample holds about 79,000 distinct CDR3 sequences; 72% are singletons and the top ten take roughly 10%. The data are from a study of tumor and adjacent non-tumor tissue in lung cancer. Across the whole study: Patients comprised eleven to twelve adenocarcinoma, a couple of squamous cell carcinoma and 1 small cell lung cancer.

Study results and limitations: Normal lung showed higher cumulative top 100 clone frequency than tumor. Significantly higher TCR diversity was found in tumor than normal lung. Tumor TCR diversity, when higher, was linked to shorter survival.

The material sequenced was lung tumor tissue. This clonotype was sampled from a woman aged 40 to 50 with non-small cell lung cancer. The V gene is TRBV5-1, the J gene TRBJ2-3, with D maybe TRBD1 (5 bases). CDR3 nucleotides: TGCGCCAGCAACTTTTCCCTCCAGGGCCCCACAGATACGCAGTATTAT. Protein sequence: CASNFSLQGPTDTQYY.